This T cell receptor beta chain appears in the sequencing data of a study of blood T cell repertoires in COVID-19. About the research overall: PBMCs, B-cell-depleted T cells, or T cells were the source of the cDNA or gDNA that made up the material.

As originally analysed: Nucleated cell counts were estimated from reference gene primer amplification. The repertoire was sequenced with immunoSEQ multiplex PCR; TCRdb's copy has only in-frame clones and lacks some. That table supplies the V and J calls and clone size; D and trimming were determined from the DNA. The repertoire holds around 210,000 clones, with about four fifths as singletons. The V gene's germline CDR1 is LGHDT and CDR2 YNNKEL (reference sequence). V shed 4 bases and J shed 2 bases, with 18 bases lying between them. The CDR3 sequence is 16 residues long. This receptor was taken from a woman older than 75 with COVID-19, enrolled during active disease. V and J are TRBV3-1 (or the pseudogene TRBV3-2) and TRBJ2-7; maybe TRBD1 (5 bases). Material for sequencing was peripheral blood. The CDR3 DNA follows: TGTGCCAGCAGCCGAGTTCCAGGGTCATTAACCTACGAGCAGTACTTC. Its protein product is CASSRVPGSLTYEQYF.